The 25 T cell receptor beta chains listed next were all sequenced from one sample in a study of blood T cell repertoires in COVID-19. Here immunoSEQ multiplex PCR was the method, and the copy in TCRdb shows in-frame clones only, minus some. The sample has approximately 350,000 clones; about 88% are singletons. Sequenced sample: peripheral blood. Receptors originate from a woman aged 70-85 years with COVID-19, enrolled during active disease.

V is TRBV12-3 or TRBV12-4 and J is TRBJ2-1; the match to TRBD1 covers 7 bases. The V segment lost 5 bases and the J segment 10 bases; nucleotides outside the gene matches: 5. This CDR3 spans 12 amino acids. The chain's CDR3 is CASSETGYEQFF. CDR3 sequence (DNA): TGTGCCAGCAGTGAGACAGGGTACGAGCAGTTCTTC.

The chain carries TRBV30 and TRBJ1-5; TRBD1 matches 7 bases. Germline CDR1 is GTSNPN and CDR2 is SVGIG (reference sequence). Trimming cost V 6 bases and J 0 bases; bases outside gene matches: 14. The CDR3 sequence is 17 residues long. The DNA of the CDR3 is TGTGCCTGCTCCCTAGGGACAGCCCTACATAGCAATCAGCCCCAGCATTTT. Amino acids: CACSLGTALHSNQPQHF.

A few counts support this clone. Here the CDR3 reads CASGLQPNQPQHF. The CDR3, as DNA: TGTGCTAGTGGTTTACAACCTAATCAGCCCCAGCATTTT. This sequence joins TRBV12-5 and TRBJ1-5, with D hard to call. Germline V gene lookup returns CDR1 LGHNT and CDR2 FRNRAP. Trimming left V 3 bases short and J 4 bases short, with 7 bases between. The CDR3 covers 13 residues.

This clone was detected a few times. CDR3 amino acids: CSVAGTGFGYTF. CDR3 DNA sequence: TGCAGCGTTGCCGGGACAGGGTTTGGCTACACCTTC. The chain has TRBV29-1 and TRBJ1-2, with TRBD1 identical over 9 bases. Losses at the gene ends were 4 bases for V and 7 bases for J; bases not matched to a gene: 4. Germline V gene sequence: CDR1 SQVTM, CDR2 ANQGSEA. The CDR3 extends over 12 amino acids.

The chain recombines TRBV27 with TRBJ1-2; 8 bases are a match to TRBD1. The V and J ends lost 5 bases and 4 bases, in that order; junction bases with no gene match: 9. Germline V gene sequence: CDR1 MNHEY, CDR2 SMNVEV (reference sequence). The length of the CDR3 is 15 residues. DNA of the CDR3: TGTGCCAGCAGTGCCCTCCCCGGGACAGGCTATGGCTACACCTTC. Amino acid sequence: CASSALPGTGYGYTF.

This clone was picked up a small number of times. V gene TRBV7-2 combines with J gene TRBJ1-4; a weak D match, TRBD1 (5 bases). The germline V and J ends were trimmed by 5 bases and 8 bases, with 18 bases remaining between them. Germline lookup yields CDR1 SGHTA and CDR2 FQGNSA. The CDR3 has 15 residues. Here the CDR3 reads CASSHSRSPGEKLFF. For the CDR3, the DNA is TGTGCCAGCAGCCATTCACGGTCCCCAGGGGAAAAACTGTTTTTT.

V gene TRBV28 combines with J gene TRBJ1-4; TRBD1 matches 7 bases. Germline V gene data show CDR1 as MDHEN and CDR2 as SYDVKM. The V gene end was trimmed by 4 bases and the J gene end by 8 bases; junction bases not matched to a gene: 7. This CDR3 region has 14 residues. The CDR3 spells CASSSQGSGEKLFF. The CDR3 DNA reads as TGTGCCAGCAGTTCACAGGGGAGCGGAGAAAAACTGTTTTTT. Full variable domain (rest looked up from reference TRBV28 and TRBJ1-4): DVKVTQSSRYLVKRTGEKVFLECVQDMDHENMFWYRQDPGLGLRLIYFSYDVKMKEKGDIPEGYSVSREKKERFSLILESASTNQTSMYLCASSSQGSGEKLFFGSGTQLSVL.

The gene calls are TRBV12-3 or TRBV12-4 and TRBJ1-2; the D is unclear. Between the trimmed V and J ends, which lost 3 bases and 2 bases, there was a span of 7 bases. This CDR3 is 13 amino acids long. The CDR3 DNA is TGTGCCAGCAGTTTGAGAGTGAACTATGGCTACACCTTC. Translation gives CASSLRVNYGYTF.

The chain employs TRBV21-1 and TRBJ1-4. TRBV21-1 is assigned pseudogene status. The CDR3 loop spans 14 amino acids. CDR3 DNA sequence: TGTGCCAGCACTTTGGGAGAAACGGATGAAAAACTGTTTTTT. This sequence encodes CASTLGETDEKLFF.

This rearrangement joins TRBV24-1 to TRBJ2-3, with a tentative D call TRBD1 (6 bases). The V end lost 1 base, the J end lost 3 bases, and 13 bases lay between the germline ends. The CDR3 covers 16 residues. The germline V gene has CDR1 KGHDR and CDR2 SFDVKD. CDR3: CATSDLSGAGTDTQYF. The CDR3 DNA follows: TGTGCCACCAGTGATTTATCAGGGGCGGGTACAGATACGCAGTATTTT.

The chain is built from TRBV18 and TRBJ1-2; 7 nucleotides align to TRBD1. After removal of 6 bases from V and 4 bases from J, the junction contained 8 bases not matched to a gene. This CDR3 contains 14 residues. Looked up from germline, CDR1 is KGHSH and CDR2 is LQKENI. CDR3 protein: CASSRTGELYGYTF. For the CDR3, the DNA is TGTGCCAGCTCGCGCACAGGGGAGCTCTATGGCTACACCTTC. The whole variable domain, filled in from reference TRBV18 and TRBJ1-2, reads NAGVMQNPRHLVRRRGQEARLRCSPMKGHSHVYWYRQLPEEGLKFMVYLQKENIIDESGMPKERFSAEFPKEGPSILRIQQVVRGDSAAYFCASSRTGELYGYTFGSGTRLTVV.

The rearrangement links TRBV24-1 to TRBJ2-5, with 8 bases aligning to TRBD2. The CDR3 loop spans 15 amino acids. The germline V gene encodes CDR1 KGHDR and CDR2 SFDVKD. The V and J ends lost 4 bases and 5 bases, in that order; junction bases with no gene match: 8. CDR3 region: CATSDGGAGDETQYF. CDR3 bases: TGTGCCACCAGTGACGGGGGGGCAGGGGACGAGACCCAGTACTTC.

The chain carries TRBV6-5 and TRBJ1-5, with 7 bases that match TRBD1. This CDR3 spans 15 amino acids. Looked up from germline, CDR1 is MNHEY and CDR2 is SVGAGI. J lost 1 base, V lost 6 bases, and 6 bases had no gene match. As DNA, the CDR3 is TGTGCCAGCAGAGCTGGACAGGCCAGCAATCAGCCCCAGCATTTT. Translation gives CASRAGQASNQPQHF.

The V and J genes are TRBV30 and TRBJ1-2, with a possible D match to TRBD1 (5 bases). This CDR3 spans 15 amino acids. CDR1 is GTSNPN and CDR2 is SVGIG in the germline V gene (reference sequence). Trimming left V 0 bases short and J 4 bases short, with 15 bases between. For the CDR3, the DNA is TGTGCCTGGAGTGTACGGGGGAGTAGGAGCTATGGCTACACCTTC. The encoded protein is CAWSVRGSRSYGYTF.

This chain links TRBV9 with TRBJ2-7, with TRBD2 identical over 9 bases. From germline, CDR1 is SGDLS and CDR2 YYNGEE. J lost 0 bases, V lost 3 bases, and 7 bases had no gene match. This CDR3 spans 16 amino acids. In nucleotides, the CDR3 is TGTGCCAGCAGCGCTTCAGCGGGGGGACCCTCCTACGAGCAGTACTTC. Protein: CASSASAGGPSYEQYF. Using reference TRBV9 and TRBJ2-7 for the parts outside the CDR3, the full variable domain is DSGVTQTPKHLITATGQRVTLRCSPRSGDLSVYWYQQSLDQGLQFLIQYYNGEERAKGNILERFSAQQFPDLHSELNLSSLELGDSALYFCASSASAGGPSYEQYFGPGTRLTVT.

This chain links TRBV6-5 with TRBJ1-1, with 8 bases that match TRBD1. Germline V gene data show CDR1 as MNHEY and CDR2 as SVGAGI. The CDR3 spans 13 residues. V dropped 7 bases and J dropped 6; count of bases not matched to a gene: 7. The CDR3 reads CASITGGAAEAFF. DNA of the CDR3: TGTGCCAGCATAACAGGGGGGGCGGCTGAAGCTTTCTTT.

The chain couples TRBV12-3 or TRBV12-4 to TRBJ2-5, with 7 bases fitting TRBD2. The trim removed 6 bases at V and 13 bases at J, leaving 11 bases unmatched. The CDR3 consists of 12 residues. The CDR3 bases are TGTGCCAGCAGCGCCCGGGGGGTAGTACCGTACTTC. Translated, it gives CASSARGVVPYF.

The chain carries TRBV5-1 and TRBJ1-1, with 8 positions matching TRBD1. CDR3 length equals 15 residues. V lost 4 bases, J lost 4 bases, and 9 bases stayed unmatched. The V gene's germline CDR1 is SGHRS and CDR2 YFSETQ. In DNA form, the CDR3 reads TGCGCCAGCAGCCCAATCTCAGGGGGCGGCACTGAAGCTTTCTTT. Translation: CASSPISGGGTEAFF.

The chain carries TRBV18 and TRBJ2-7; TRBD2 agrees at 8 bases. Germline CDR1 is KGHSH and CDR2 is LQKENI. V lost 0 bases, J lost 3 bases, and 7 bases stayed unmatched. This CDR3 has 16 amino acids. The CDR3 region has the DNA TGTGCCAGCTCACCACCGGTGAAGCGGGGGAGCTACGAGCAGTACTTC. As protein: CASSPPVKRGSYEQYF.

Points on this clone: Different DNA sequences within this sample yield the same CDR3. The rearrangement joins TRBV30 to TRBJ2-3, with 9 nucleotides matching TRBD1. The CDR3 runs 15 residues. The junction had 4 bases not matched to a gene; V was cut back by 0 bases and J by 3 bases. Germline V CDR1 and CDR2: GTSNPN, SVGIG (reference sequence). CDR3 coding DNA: TGTGCCTGGAGTGTCGGACAGGGGTCGACAGATACGCAGTATTTT. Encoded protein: CAWSVGQGSTDTQYF.

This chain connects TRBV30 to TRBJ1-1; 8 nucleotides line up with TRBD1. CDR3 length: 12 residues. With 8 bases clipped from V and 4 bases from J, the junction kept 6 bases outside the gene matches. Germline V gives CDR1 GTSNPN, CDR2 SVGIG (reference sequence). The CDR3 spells CAADRASTEAFF. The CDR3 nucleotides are TGTGCCGCGGACAGGGCCTCCACTGAAGCTTTCTTT.

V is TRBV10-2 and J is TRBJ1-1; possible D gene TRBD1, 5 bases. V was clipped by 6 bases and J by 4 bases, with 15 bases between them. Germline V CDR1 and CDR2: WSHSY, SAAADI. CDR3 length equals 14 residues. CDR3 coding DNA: TGCGCCAGCAGCCTACAAGGGGAGGGCACTGAAGCTTTCTTT. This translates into CASSLQGEGTEAFF.

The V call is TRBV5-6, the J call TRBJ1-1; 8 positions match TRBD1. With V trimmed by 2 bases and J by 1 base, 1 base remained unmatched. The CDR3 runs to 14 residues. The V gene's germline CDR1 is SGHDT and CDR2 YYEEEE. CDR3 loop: CASSFGTGNTEAFF. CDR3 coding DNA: TGTGCCAGCAGCTTTGGGACAGGGAACACTGAAGCTTTCTTT.

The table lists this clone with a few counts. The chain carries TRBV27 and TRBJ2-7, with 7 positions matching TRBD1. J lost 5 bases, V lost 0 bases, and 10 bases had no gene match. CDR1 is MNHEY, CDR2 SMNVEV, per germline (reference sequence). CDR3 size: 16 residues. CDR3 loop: CASSLSINRGFNEQYF. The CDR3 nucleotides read TGTGCCAGCAGTTTATCCATAAACAGGGGTTTCAACGAGCAGTACTTC.

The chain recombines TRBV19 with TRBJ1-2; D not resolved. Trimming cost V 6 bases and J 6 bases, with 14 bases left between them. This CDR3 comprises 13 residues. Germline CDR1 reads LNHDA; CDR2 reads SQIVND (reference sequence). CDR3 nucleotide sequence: TGTGCCAGTAGCGCCCGGGGAACGGATGGCTACACCTTC. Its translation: CASSARGTDGYTF.